A selection of T cell receptor beta chains follows, all from one sample in a study of blood T cell repertoires in COVID-19. Repertoires were generated with immunoSEQ multiplex PCR, while TCRdb's copy carries only in-frame clones and drops some. This table holds about 230,000 clones, about 83% found once. Specimen: peripheral blood. These receptors came from an elderly man with acute or convalescent COVID-19. CDR3s include the opening cysteine and the closing phenylalanine or tryptophan. Each record gives: clone size, V gene, D gene, J gene, CDR3 DNA, CDR3 protein. A D gene is named only where the DNA matches it firmly. Some rows have no size entry. The others give once, few or many, or a class for an expanded clone.

.	TRBV3-1/TRBV3-2	TRBD2	TRBJ2-7	TGTGCCAGCAGCTTCACTAGCGGGGCGTACGAGCAGTACTTC	CASSFTSGAYEQYF
.	TRBV7-8	.	TRBJ2-7	TGTGCCAGCAGCTTGTCACAGGGTAACTCCAACGAGCAGTACTTC	CASSLSQGNSNEQYF
.	TRBV2	TRBD2	TRBJ2-7	TGTGCCAGCAGTGAAGGATTGTGGGGAGGGTACGAGCAGTACTTC	CASSEGLWGGYEQYF
few	TRBV10-3	TRBD1	TRBJ1-2	TGTGCCACCCAAGGCGGACAGGCGACAAACTATGGCTACACCTTC	CATQGGQATNYGYTF
.	TRBV3-1/TRBV3-2	TRBD1	TRBJ2-7	TGTGCCAGCAGCCAAGGGACAGGATTCTCCTACGAGCAGTACTTC	CASSQGTGFSYEQYF
.	TRBV9	TRBD1	TRBJ2-5	TGTGCCAGCAGTGCCGGACAGGAAGAGACCCAGTACTTC	CASSAGQEETQYF
.	TRBV28	.	TRBJ2-2	TGTGCCAGCAGTTCAAGACAGCGGAACACCGGGGAGCTGTTTTTT	CASSSRQRNTGELFF
.	TRBV2	.	TRBJ1-4	TGTGCCAGCGGAGTAGAGTCAACTAATGAAAAACTGTTTTTT	CASGVESTNEKLFF
once	TRBV18	.	TRBJ2-7	TGTGCCAGCTCACCAGGCTTCACTCGCGGCGAGCAGTACTTC	CASSPGFTRGEQYF
.	TRBV11-2	.	TRBJ2-1	TGTGCCAGCAGCAAACTCCGGACAGTCGATGAGCAGTTCTTC	CASSKLRTVDEQFF
.	TRBV3-1/TRBV3-2	TRBD1	TRBJ1-2	TGTGCCAGCAGGCCGGGACAGGGACCCTATGGCTACACCTTC	CASRPGQGPYGYTF
.	TRBV15	TRBD1	TRBJ1-6	TGTGCCACCAGCAGGGATTTAAGTGTCGGGACAGGGTCGTCACCCCTCCACTTT	CATSRDLSVGTGSSPLHF
.	TRBV5-1	TRBD1	TRBJ2-1	TGCGCCAGCAGCTTGGAAACAGGGGAATGGTACAATGAGCAGTTCTTC	CASSLETGEWYNEQFF
once	TRBV25-1	TRBD1	TRBJ2-3	TGTGCCAGCAGTGACAGGGGGAGCACAGATACGCAGTATTTT	CASSDRGSTDTQYF
once	TRBV5-5	.	TRBJ2-2	TGTGCCAGCAGCTCGGACTTTGCGGGCACCGGGGAGCTGTTTTTT	CASSSDFAGTGELFF
.	TRBV3-1/TRBV3-2	.	TRBJ1-2	TGTGCCAGCAGCCAAAGCAGGCAACTCTACACCTTC	CASSQSRQLYTF
.	TRBV6-5	.	TRBJ1-1	TGTGCCAGCTGGGGGGGGGCAAACACTGAAGCTTTCTTT	CASWGGANTEAFF
once	TRBV5-1	TRBD1	TRBJ2-7	TGCGCCAGCAGCTTGGCCGACAGGGTGGGCGAGCAGTACTTC	CASSLADRVGEQYF
.	TRBV2	TRBD2	TRBJ2-5	TGTGCCAGCAGTCCCCTAGCGGGAGAATGGGAGACCCAGTACTTC	CASSPLAGEWETQYF
.	TRBV28	.	TRBJ2-1	TGTGCCAGCAGTTTTGGACAGTCGTACAATGAGCAGTTCTTC	CASSFGQSYNEQFF
.	TRBV18	TRBD1	TRBJ2-1	TGTGCCAGCTCACAGCAGACAGGGGATAAGGGGTACAATGAGCAGTTCTTC	CASSQQTGDKGYNEQFF
.	TRBV5-1	TRBD1	TRBJ1-5	TGCGCCAGCCGACTTTCAGGGGGCGATCAGCCCCAGCATTTT	CASRLSGGDQPQHF